This T cell receptor (beta chain) derives from a study of blood T cells in healthy people across ages. Sample donors were healthy Caucasian individuals that came from Russia, aged roughly 6 to 95. Notes on this clonotype: Its antigen is not known. Germline is not matched at one junction end, which may reflect a read error.

The CDR3 contains 11 residues. Germline V CDR1 and CDR2: SGHRS, YFSETQ. Primed by a sample-barcoded 5' primer and a J-beta primer mix, a second PCR proceeded for about 6 to 12 cycles. Tagging of each cDNA molecule was performed by a template-switch adaptor with 12 random nucleotides. From the 5' RACE reads, TCRdb called clonotypes with MiXCR, one entry per CDR3 protein. The sample contains 1.5 million to 2 million distinct CDR3 sequences, roughly 52% of which appear only once. Study results and limitations: Age brought a roughly linear fall in TCR beta diversity measured per million T cells. Aged donors had fewer naive CD4+ cells and lower diversity than long-lived donors.

The chain carries TRBV5-1 and TRBJ2-5, with a weak D call TRBD2 (5 bases). The receptor was isolated from a woman between 40 and 50 years old in good health. The source material was blood. In DNA, the CDR3 is TGCACCAGCAGCTTACTGGGAGAGCAGTACTTC. Translated: CTSSLLGEQYF.